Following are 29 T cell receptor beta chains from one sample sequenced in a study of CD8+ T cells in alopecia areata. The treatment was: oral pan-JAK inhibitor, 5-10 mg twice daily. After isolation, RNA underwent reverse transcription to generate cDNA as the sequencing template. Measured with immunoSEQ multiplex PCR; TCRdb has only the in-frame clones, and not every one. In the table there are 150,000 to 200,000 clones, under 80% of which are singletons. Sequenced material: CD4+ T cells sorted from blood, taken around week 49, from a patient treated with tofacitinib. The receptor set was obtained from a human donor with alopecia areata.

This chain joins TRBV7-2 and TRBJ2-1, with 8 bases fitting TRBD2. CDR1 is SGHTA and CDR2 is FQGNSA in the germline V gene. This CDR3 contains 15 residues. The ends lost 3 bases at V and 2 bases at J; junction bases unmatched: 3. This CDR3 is CASSFSGATYNEQFF. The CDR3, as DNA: TGTGCCAGCAGCTTTAGCGGGGCTACCTACAATGAGCAGTTCTTC.

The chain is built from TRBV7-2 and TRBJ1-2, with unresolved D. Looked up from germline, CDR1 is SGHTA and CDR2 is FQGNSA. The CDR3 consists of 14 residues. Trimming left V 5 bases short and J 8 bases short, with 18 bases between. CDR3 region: CASSQSARAGGYTF. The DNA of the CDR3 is TGTGCCAGCAGCCAAAGCGCCCGGGCGGGCGGCTACACCTTC.

The CDR3 protein is CASSQKMNTEAFF. CDR3 sequence (DNA): TGCGCCAGCAGCCAAAAAATGAACACTGAAGCTTTCTTT. The V gene is TRBV4-3, the J gene TRBJ1-1; D is unclear. CDR1 is LGHNA, CDR2 YSLEER, per germline. Trimming stripped 2 bases from V and 0 bases from J, with 4 bases between. The CDR3 length is 13 residues.

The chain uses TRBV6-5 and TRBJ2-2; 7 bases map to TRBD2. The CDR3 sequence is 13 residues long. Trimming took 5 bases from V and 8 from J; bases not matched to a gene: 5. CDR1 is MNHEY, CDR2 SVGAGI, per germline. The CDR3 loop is CASSRREAGELFF. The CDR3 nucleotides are TGTGCCAGCAGTCGCCGGGAGGCAGGGGAGCTGTTTTTT.

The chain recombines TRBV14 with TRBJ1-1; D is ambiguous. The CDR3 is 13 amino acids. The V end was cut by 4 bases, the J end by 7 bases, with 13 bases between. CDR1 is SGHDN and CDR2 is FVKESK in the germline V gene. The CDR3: CASSPHLWGEAFF. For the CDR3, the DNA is TGTGCCAGCAGCCCACACCTGTGGGGTGAAGCTTTCTTT.

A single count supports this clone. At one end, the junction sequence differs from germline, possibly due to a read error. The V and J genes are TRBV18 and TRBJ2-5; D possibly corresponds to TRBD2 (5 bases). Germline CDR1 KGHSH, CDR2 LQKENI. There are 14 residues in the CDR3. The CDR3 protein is CASSRTGPRESQYF. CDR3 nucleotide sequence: TGTGCCAGCTCACGGACTGGACCAAGAGAGTCCCAGTACTTC. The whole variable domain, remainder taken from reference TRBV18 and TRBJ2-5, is NAGVMQNPRHLVRRRGQEARLRCSPMKGHSHVYWYRQLPEEGLKFMVYLQKENIIDESGMPKERFSAEFPKEGPSILRIQQVVRGDSAAYFCASSRTGPRESQYFGPGTRLLVL.

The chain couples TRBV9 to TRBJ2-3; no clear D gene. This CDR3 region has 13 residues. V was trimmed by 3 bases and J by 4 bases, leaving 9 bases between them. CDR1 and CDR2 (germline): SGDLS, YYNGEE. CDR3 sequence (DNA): TGTGCCAGCAGCGCCCAGATCGCAGATACGCAGTATTTT. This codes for CASSAQIADTQYF.

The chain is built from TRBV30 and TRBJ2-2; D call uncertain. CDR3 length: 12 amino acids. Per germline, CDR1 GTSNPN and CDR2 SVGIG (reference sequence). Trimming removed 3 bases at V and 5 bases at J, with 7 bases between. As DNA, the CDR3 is TGTGCCTGGAGGCGGAAGACCGGGGAGCTGTTTTTT. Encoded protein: CAWRRKTGELFF.

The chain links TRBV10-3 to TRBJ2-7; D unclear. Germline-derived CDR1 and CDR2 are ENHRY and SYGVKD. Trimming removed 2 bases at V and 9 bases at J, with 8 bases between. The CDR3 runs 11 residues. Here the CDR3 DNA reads TGTGCCATCAGTGAGCCAAATGGGCAGTACTTC. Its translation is CAISEPNGQYF.

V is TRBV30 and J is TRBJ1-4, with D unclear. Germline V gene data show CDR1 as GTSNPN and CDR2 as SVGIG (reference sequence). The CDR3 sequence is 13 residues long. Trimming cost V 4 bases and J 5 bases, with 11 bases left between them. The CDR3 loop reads CAWNGRLNEKLFF. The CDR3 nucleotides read TGTGCCTGGAACGGGCGCCTCAATGAAAAACTGTTTTTT.

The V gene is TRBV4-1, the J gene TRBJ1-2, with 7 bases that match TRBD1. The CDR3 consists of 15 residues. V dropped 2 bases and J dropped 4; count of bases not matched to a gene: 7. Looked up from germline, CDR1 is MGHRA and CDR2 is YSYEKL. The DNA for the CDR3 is TGCGCCAGCAGCCAATCCACAGGGGCCTCCTATGGCTACACCTTC. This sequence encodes CASSQSTGASYGYTF.

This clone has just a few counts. The CDR3 protein is CAISRSLNGDTQYF. In nucleotides, the CDR3 is TGTGCCATCAGCCGATCCCTAAATGGAGATACGCAGTATTTT. The V gene is TRBV10-3, the J gene TRBJ2-3; unclear D gene. This CDR3 region has 14 residues. Germline V gene sequence: CDR1 ENHRY, CDR2 SYGVKD. V dropped 6 bases and J dropped 5 bases, with 15 bases sitting between them.

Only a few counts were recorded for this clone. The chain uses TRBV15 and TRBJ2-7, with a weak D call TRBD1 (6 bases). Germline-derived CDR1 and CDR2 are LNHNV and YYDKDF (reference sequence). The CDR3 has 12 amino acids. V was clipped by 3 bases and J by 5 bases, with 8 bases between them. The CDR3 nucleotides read TGTGCCACCAGCAGCAACAGGGACGAGCAGTACTTC. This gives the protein CATSSNRDEQYF. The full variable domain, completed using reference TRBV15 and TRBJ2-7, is DAMVIQNPRYQVTQFGKPVTLSCSQTLNHNVMYWYQQKSSQAPKLLFHYYDKDFNNEADTPDNFQSRRPNTSFCFLDIRSPGLGDTAMYLCATSSNRDEQYFGPGTRLTVT.

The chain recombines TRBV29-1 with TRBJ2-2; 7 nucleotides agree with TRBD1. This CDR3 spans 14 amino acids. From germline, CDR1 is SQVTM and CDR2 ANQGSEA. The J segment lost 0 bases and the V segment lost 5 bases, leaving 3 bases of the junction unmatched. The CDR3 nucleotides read TGCAGCGTTTTAGGACAGGCGAACACCGGGGAGCTGTTTTTT. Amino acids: CSVLGQANTGELFF.

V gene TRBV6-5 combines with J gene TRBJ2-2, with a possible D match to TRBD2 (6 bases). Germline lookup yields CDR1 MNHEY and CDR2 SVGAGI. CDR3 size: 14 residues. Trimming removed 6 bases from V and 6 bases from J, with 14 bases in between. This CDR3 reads CASRPPGGSGELFF. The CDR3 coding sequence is TGTGCCAGCAGGCCTCCCGGGGGATCCGGGGAGCTGTTTTTT.

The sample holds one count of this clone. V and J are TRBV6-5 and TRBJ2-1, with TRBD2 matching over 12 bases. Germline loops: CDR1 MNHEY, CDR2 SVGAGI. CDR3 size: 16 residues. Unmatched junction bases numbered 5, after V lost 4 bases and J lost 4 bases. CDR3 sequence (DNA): TGTGCCAGCAGTTTCCGGACTAGCGGGGCATACAATGAGCAGTTCTTC. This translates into CASSFRTSGAYNEQFF.

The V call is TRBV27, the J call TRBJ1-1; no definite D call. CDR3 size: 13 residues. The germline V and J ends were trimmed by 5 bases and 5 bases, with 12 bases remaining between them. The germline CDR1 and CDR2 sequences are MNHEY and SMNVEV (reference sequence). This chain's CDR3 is CASSPQYRTEAFF. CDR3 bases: TGTGCCAGCAGTCCCCAATACAGAACTGAAGCTTTCTTT.

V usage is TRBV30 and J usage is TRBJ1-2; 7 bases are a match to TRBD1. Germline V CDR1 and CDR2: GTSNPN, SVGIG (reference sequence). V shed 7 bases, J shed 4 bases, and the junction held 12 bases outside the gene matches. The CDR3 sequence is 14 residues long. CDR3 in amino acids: CASSRQGIFYGYTF. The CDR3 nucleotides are TGTGCCTCATCCCGACAGGGAATCTTCTATGGCTACACCTTC.

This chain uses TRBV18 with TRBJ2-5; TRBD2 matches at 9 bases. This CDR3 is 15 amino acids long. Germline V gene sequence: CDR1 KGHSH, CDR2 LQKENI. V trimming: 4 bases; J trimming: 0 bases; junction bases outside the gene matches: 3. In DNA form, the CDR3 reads TGTGCCAGCTCACGTCTAGCGGGGAACCAAGAGACCCAGTACTTC. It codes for CASSRLAGNQETQYF.

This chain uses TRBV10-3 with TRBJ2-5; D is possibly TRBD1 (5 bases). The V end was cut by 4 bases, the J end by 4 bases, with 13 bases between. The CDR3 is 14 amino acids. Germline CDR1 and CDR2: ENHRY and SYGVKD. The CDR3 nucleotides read TGTGCCATCAGTGCTCAGGGAAGGAGAGAGACCCAGTACTTC. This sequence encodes CAISAQGRRETQYF.

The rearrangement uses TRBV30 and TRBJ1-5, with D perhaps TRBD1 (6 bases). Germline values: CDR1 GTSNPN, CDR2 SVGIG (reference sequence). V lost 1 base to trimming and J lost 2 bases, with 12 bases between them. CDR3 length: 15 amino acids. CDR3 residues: CAWSEQGFGNQPQHF. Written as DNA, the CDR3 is TGTGCCTGGAGTGAGCAGGGGTTTGGCAATCAGCCCCAGCATTTT. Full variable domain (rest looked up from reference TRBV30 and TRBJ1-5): SQTIHQWPATLVQPVGSPLSLECTVEGTSNPNLYWYRQAAGRGLQLLFYSVGIGQISSEVPQNLSASRPQDRQFILSSKKLLLSDSGFYLCAWSEQGFGNQPQHFGDGTRLSIL.

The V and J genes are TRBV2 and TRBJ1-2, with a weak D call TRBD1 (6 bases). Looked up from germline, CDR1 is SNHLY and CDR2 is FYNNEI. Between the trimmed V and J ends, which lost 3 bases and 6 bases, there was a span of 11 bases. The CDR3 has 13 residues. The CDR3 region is CASSDRAGDGYTF. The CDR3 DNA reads TGTGCCAGCAGTGACCGGGCAGGGGATGGCTACACCTTC.

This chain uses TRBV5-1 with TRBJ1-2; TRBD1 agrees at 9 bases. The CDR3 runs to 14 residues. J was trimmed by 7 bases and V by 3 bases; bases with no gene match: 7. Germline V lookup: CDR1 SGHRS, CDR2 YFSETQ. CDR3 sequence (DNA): TGCGCCAGCAGCTCGCAGACAGGGGGTGGTGGCTACACCTTC. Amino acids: CASSSQTGGGGYTF. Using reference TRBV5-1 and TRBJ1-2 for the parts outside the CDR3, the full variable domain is KAGVTQTPRYLIKTRGQQVTLSCSPISGHRSVSWYQQTPGQGLQFLFEYFSETQRNKGNFPGRFSGRQFSNSRSEMNVSTLELGDSALYLCASSSQTGGGGYTFGSGTRLTVV.

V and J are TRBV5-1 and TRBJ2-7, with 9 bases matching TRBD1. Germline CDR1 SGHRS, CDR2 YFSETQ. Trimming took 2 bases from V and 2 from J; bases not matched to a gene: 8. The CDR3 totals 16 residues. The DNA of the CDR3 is TGCGCCAGCAGCTTAGACAGGGGGAGTACCGCCTACGAGCAGTACTTC. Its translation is CASSLDRGSTAYEQYF.

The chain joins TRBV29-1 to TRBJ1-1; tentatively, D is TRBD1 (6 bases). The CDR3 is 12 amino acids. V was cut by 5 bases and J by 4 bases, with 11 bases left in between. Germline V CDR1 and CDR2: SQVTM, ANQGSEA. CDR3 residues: CSVRRGGTEAFF. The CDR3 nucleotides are TGCAGCGTTAGGAGGGGGGGCACTGAAGCTTTCTTT.

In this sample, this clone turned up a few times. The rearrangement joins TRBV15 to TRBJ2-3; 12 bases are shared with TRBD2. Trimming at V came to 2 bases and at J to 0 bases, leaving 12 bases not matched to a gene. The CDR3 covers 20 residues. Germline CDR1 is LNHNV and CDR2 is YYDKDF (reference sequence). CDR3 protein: CATSRHDPGLAGASTDTQYF. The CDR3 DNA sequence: TGTGCCACCAGCAGACACGACCCGGGACTAGCGGGCGCCAGCACAGATACGCAGTATTTT.

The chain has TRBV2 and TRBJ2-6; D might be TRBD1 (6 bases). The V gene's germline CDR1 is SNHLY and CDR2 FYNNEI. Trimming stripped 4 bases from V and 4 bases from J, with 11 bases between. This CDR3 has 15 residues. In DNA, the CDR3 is TGTGCCAGCAGTGCTGCAGGGGCGGGGGCCAACGTCCTGACTTTC. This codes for CASSAAGAGANVLTF.

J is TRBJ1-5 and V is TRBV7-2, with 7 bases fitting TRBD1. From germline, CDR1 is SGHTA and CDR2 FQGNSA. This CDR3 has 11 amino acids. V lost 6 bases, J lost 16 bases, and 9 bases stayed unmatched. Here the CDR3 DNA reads TGTGCCAGCAGTTCCGGGAGGGGGCAACATTTT. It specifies CASSSGRGQHF.

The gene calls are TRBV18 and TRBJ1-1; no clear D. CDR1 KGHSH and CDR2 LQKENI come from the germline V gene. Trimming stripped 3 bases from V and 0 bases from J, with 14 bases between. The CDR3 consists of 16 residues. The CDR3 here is CASSPLAARMNTEAFF. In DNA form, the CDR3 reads TGTGCCAGCTCACCGTTAGCAGCACGCATGAACACTGAAGCTTTCTTT.